This T cell receptor beta chain is drawn from a study of post-analysis software for immune sequencing data. Overall study results and limits: Patients showed TRBV5-6, TRBV5-1 and TRBV20-1 among roughly five TRBV segments more frequent than in controls. Pronounced co-clustering by F measure was evident among identically batched samples. In multiple sclerosis, normalized Chao1 diversity was significantly below that of controls.

The CDR3 has 15 amino acids. After removal of 4 bases from V and 8 bases from J, the junction contained 11 bases not matched to a gene. Germline values: CDR1 SGHRS, CDR2 YFSETQ. Included in the TCR beta cDNA libraries were unique molecular identifiers. One entry per CDR3 protein results from TCRdb running MiXCR on the PCR reads. The data hold roughly 540,000 distinct CDR3 sequences, with under 40% observed a single time. This clonotype turned up a few times. What it recognizes is unknown. The chain employs TRBV5-1 and TRBJ2-1; 8 nucleotides align to TRBD1. The sample consisted of blood. This receptor was taken from a girl under 18 with multiple sclerosis. CDR3 amino acids: CASSLGQGGLYEQFF. The CDR3, as DNA: TGCGCCAGCAGCCTTGGACAGGGAGGTTTATATGAGCAGTTCTTC. The whole variable domain, remainder taken from reference TRBV5-1 and TRBJ2-1, is KAGVTQTPRYLIKTRGQQVTLSCSPISGHRSVSWYQQTPGQGLQFLFEYFSETQRNKGNFPGRFSGRQFSNSRSEMNVSTLELGDSALYLCASSLGQGGLYEQFFGPGTRLTVL.